This T cell receptor beta chain appears in the sequencing data of a study of regulatory T cells in long-lasting Graves disease. Germline V gene data show CDR1 as DFQATT and CDR2 as SNEGSKA (reference sequence). V was shortened by 1 base and J by 1 base, with 5 bases between the two germline ends. The CDR3 consists of 12 residues. CDR3 regions were amplified by Arm-PCR using iRepertoire HTBI primers to build TCR beta libraries. TCRdb fed the multiplex PCR reads into MiXCR, producing one record per CDR3 protein. Of 390,000 or so distinct CDR3 sequences in the sample, over 9.5% were seen once. In this sample, this clonotype turned up many times. Time point: newly diagnosed GD, antithyroid drugs for less than 3 months. Scientists built the TCR library using RNA that was extracted from PBMCs. The sample was also linked to a second study, of T cells in Graves' hyperthyroidism and ophthalmopathy.

The starting material was peripheral blood mononuclear cells (PBMCs), obtained at new diagnosis, from a patient treated with antithyroid drugs. The chain employs TRBV20-1 and TRBJ2-7, with D uncertain. This sequence originates from a woman between 18 and 29 years old with Graves disease. Written as DNA, the CDR3 is TGCAGTGCTAGAGCGGATTCCTACGAGCAGTACGTC. Translation gives CSARADSYEQYV.